Listed here is a single T cell receptor (beta chain). Its antigen is unknown. This sample is part of a study of siplizumab effects on memory and regulatory T cells. Findings of the study overall: Suppressive capability of dividing Tregs from siplizumab cultures went unverified.

V gave up 2 bases and J gave up 2 bases, with 6 bases separating them. Germline CDR1 is KGHSH and CDR2 is LQKENI. The CDR3 contains 14 residues. Roughly 100,000 TCR templates underwent assay in each sample. Generated by immunoSEQ multiplex PCR, the TCRdb table keeps only in-frame clones and is missing some. The table has some 97,000 clones, less than 95% seen once. Sequencing input: non-Treg CD4+ T cells sorted from blood. The chain recombines TRBV18 with TRBJ1-4; D is possibly TRBD1 (5 bases). The receptor was isolated from a human donor in good health. The CDR3 is CASSPRGTNEKLFF. The CDR3 nucleotides read TGTGCCAGCTCACCAAGGGGCACTAATGAAAAACTGTTTTTT.